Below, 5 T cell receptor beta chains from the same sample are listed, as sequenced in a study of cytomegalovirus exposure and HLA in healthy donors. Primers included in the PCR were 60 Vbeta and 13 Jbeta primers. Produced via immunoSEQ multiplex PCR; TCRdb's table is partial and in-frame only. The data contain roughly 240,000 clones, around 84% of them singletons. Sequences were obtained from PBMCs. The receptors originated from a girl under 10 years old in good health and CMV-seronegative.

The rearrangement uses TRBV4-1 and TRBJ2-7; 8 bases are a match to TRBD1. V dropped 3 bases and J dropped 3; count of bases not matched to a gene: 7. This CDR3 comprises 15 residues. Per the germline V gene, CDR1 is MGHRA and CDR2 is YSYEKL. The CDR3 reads CASSHERTGNYEQYF. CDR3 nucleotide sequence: TGCGCCAGCAGCCATGAACGGACAGGGAACTACGAGCAGTACTTC.

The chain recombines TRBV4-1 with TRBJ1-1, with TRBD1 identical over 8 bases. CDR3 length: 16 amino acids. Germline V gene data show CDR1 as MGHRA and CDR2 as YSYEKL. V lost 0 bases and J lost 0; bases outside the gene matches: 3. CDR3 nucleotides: TGCGCCAGCAGCCAAGACAGGGGGCGACTGAACACTGAAGCTTTCTTT. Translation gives CASSQDRGRLNTEAFF.

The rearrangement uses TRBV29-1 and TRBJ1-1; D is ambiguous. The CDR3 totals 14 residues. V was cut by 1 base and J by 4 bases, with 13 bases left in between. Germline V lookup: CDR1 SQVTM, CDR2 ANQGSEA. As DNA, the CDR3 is TGCAGCGTTGAAGGAAGGTTGGGGAGCACTGAAGCTTTCTTT. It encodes CSVEGRLGSTEAFF.

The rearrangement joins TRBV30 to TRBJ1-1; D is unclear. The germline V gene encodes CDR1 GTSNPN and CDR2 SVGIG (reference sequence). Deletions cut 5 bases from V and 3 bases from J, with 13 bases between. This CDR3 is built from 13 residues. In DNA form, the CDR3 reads TGTGCCTGGGCAACTTGGAGGGACACTGAAGCTTTCTTT. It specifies CAWATWRDTEAFF.

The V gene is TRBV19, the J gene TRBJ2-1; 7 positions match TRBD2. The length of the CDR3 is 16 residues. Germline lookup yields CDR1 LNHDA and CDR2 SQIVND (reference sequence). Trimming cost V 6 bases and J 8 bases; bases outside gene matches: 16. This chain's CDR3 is CASRNPRGVLGHEQFF. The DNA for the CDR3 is TGTGCCAGTAGGAACCCTCGGGGGGTCTTAGGGCATGAGCAGTTCTTC.